Included here is one TCR beta chain sequence, with context. The germline V gene has CDR1 SGHNT and CDR2 YENEEA. The V gene end was trimmed by 5 bases and the J gene end by 6 bases; junction bases not matched to a gene: 4. This CDR3 is built from 15 residues. These data originate in a study of technical replicates of blood from several donors. Profiling relied on immunoSEQ multiplex PCR, and the TCRdb table lists in-frame clones only, not all of them. The data show tens of thousands of clones, 90% to 97% seen once. The chain has TRBV11-3 and TRBJ2-1, with 13 positions matching TRBD2. Sequencing used T cells isolated from PBMCs. This clonotype originated in a human donor in good health. The CDR3 spells CASSGTSGTRNEQFF. The CDR3 DNA reads as TGTGCCAGCAGCGGGACTAGCGGGACTCGCAATGAGCAGTTCTTC. Full variable domain (rest looked up from reference TRBV11-3 and TRBJ2-1): EAGVVQSPRYKIIEKKQPVAFWCNPISGHNTLYWYLQNLGQGPELLIRYENEEAVDDSQLPKDRFSAERLKGVDSTLKIQPAELGDSAVYLCASSGTSGTRNEQFFGPGTRLTVL.